This T cell receptor beta chain was documented in a study of shared clonotypes between healthy human individuals. Study results and limitations: Non-shared clonotypes had lower generation probabilities than those shared by all four donors.

A note on this clone: The antigen remains undetermined.

Trimming cost V 4 bases and J 2 bases, with 13 bases left between them. The CDR3 is 15 residues long. The germline V gene has CDR1 WNHNN and CDR2 SYGVQD (reference sequence). Each cell subset's genomic DNA was divided evenly among several immunoSEQ plates. Per the original methods: Junction-only sequences produced by ImmunoSEQ had no quality scores, so filtering differed. TCRdb's table, derived via immunoSEQ multiplex PCR, lists solely in-frame clones and lacks some. D and trimming come from the DNA, and the V and J calls and clone size come from that table. The table records about 1.5 million clones, approximately 98% of them present only once.

The sample comprised naive CD4+ T cells sorted from blood. Subset given: CD45RA+ positively selected. This TCR came from a man aged 30 to 39 in good health. The V and J genes are TRBV10-1 and TRBJ2-3; possible D gene TRBD2, 5 bases. The CDR3 sequence: CASSATWRPTDTQYF. The CDR3 coding sequence is TGCGCCAGCAGTGCAACGTGGAGGCCCACAGATACGCAGTATTTT.